A single sample gave rise to the 13 T cell receptor beta chains below, sequenced in a study of blood T cell repertoires in COVID-19. Sequencing was performed with immunoSEQ multiplex PCR; in TCRdb, only in-frame clones are kept and a portion is missing. Among roughly 80,000 clones, more than 75% were seen once, and the ten largest hold 21%. Sample: peripheral blood. These receptors originate from a human donor in a cohort sampled during active COVID-19.

V usage is TRBV3-1 (or the pseudogene TRBV3-2) and J usage is TRBJ1-2; maybe TRBD1 (5 bases). CDR1 and CDR2 (germline): LGHDT, YNNKEL (reference sequence). The CDR3 sequence is 13 residues long. The V gene lost 2 bases and the J gene lost 5 bases, with 9 bases spanning the gap. This CDR3 reads CASSQFQGYGYTF. DNA of the CDR3: TGTGCCAGCAGCCAATTTCAGGGTTATGGCTACACCTTC.

About this clone: One end of the junction fails to match germline, which may point to a read error. The chain links TRBV27 to TRBJ2-7; perhaps TRBD1 as D (6 bases). The CDR3 length is 11 residues. Germline-derived CDR1 and CDR2 are MNHEY and SMNVEV (reference sequence). The CDR3 protein is CASSSPGHLNF. CDR3 bases: TGTGCCAGCAGTTCTCCGGGACATTTGAACTTC.

The chain recombines TRBV10-3 with TRBJ2-7; tentatively, D is TRBD1 (6 bases). This CDR3 is built from 14 residues. The germline CDR1 and CDR2 sequences are ENHRY and SYGVKD. Trimming shortened V by 3 bases and J by 6 bases, and 15 bases separated the two germline ends. CDR3: CAISEQGRTGEQYF. As DNA, the CDR3 is TGTGCCATCAGTGAACAGGGAAGGACGGGCGAGCAGTACTTC.

The chain couples TRBV25-1 to TRBJ2-2, with 11 bases fitting TRBD1. Trimming removed 4 bases from V and 6 bases from J; junction bases left unmatched: 7. The CDR3 extends over 16 amino acids. Germline-derived CDR1 and CDR2 are MGHDK and SYGVNS. The CDR3 region is CASSAGQGAFAGELFF. For the CDR3, the DNA is TGTGCCAGCAGTGCCGGACAGGGGGCCTTCGCCGGGGAGCTGTTTTTT.

The chain couples TRBV6-6 to TRBJ2-1, with no clear D. Trimming stripped 2 bases from V and 3 bases from J, with 11 bases between. From germline, CDR1 is MNHNY and CDR2 SVGAGI (reference sequence). The CDR3 consists of 15 residues. Written as DNA, the CDR3 is TGTGCCAGCAGTTACGCACAGCCCATCTACAATGAGCAGTTCTTC. Its translation is CASSYAQPIYNEQFF.

The CDR3: CASSPLQGRQETQYF. DNA for the CDR3: TGTGCCAGCTCACCATTGCAAGGGAGACAAGAGACCCAGTACTTC. This chain links TRBV18 with TRBJ2-5; perhaps TRBD2 as D (5 bases). In germline, CDR1 is KGHSH, CDR2 LQKENI. V gave up 2 bases and J gave up 2 bases, with 12 bases separating them. The CDR3 is 15 amino acids.

The chain is built from TRBV18 and TRBJ2-7, with D possibly TRBD2 on 5 matching bases. CDR1 is KGHSH, CDR2 LQKENI, per germline. The CDR3 has 14 residues. V was pared by 6 bases and J by 1 base, with 13 bases between. The chain's CDR3 is CASSLTRGSYEQYF. In DNA form, the CDR3 reads TGTGCCAGCTCTCTGACCCGCGGGTCCTACGAGCAGTACTTC.

This clone has more than one count but fewer than ten. The CDR3 loop reads CATSRVGQVNSPLHF. Written as DNA, the CDR3 is TGTGCCACCAGCAGGGTGGGACAAGTTAATTCACCCCTCCACTTT. The J gene is TRBJ1-6, the V gene TRBV15; maybe TRBD1 (6 bases). This CDR3 spans 15 amino acids. Trimming removed 3 bases from V and 6 bases from J, with 12 bases in between. Germline V gene sequence: CDR1 LNHNV, CDR2 YYDKDF (reference sequence).

The chain uses TRBV28 and TRBJ1-1, with D perhaps matching TRBD1 (5 bases). Germline lookup yields CDR1 MDHEN and CDR2 SYDVKM. V lost 6 bases and J lost 1, with 6 bases in between. The CDR3 runs 12 residues. The chain's CDR3 is CASRTGNTEAFF. The DNA for the CDR3 is TGTGCCAGCAGAACAGGGAACACTGAAGCTTTCTTT.

The rearrangement joins TRBV2 to TRBJ1-5, with D possibly matching TRBD1 (5 bases). This CDR3 contains 15 residues. Germline loops: CDR1 SNHLY, CDR2 FYNNEI. Trimming removed 3 bases at V and 3 bases at J, with 12 bases between. The CDR3: CASSEEQVHNQPQHF. The DNA for the CDR3 is TGTGCCAGCAGTGAGGAACAGGTCCACAATCAGCCCCAGCATTTT.

This clone was observed a handful of times. This rearrangement joins TRBV15 to TRBJ2-3; D may be TRBD1 (6 bases). The CDR3 has 15 residues. V lost 5 bases, J lost 3 bases, and 15 bases lay in between. Per germline, CDR1 LNHNV and CDR2 YYDKDF (reference sequence). CDR3 nucleotide sequence: TGTGCCACCAGCTTACAGGGTTTCTCGACAGATACGCAGTATTTT. This translates into CATSLQGFSTDTQYF.

The chain carries TRBV5-1 and TRBJ2-7, with a possible D match to TRBD2 (6 bases). CDR3 size: 15 residues. Trimming shortened V by 0 bases and J by 1 base, and 11 bases separated the two germline ends. CDR1 and CDR2 from the germline V gene are SGHRS and YFSETQ. CDR3 loop: CASSLEPGTSYEQYF. CDR3 DNA sequence: TGCGCCAGCAGCTTGGAGCCGGGGACTTCCTACGAGCAGTACTTC.

The chain is built from TRBV10-3 and TRBJ1-6; possible D gene TRBD1, 6 bases. In germline, CDR1 is ENHRY, CDR2 SYGVKD. The CDR3 is 15 amino acids. V was cut by 2 bases and J by 10 bases, with 15 bases left in between. CDR3 coding DNA: TGTGCCATCAGTGAGCGAGAGGTAGGGGGATCACCCCTCCACTTT. Translating it yields CAISEREVGGSPLHF.